Shown below are 29 T cell receptor beta chains from a single sample sequenced in a study of T cells in Graves' hyperthyroidism and ophthalmopathy (dated by TCRdb to about 2019). Libraries were built with multiplex PCR. Instrument on record: Illumina HiSeq 2000. TCR beta CDR3 regions were amplified from RNA transcripts. The TCR CDR3 was subjected to a first round of RT-PCR using the HTBI primer set and the Qiagen OneStep RT-PCR kit. The public sequencing data were trimmed at Q25 with fastp and processed into clonotypes with MiXCR by TCRdb, which kept only in-frame beta chains. Rows are combined by CDR3 protein, so each entry shows the most common genes and DNA. Here the sample has 600,000 or so distinct CDR3 sequences; around 15% occur a single time. Together, the top ten hold around 12% of the sample. The sample comprised blood. These receptors came from a woman between 45 and 65 years old with Graves' ophthalmopathy.

Remarks on this clonotype: This sequence may be a read error, since a much larger clone differs from it by one base. The final CDR3 position lacks the conserved phenylalanine or tryptophan, pointing to a likely read error. The V call is TRBV7-3, the J call TRBJ2-2, with 8 bases fitting TRBD2. Looked up from germline, CDR1 is SGHTA and CDR2 is FQGTGA. V shed 5 bases, J shed 4 bases, and the junction held 6 bases outside the gene matches. This CDR3 is built from 15 residues. Written as DNA, the CDR3 is TGTGCCAGCAGCCCTAGACTAGCGCCCACCGGGGAGCTGTTTCTT. Translated: CASSPRLAPTGELFL.

This clonotype has just a few counts. The chain joins TRBV27 to TRBJ1-5; no clear D gene. Deletions cut 3 bases from V and 0 bases from J, with 15 bases between. Germline CDR1 MNHEY, CDR2 SMNVEV (reference sequence). The CDR3 extends over 17 amino acids. The DNA for the CDR3 is TGTGCCAGCAGTTTGACCTCGCCGGAGTATAGCAATCAGCCCCAGCATTTT. Its protein is CASSLTSPEYSNQPQHF.

This clonotype showed up many times. CDR3 sequence reads: CAWTKGLMSTEAFF. The DNA for the CDR3 is TGTGCCTGGACGAAGGGTTTGATGAGCACTGAAGCTTTCTTT. The chain uses TRBV30 and TRBJ1-1; D gene unclear. The CDR3 sequence is 14 residues long. Trimming pared 4 bases from V and 4 bases from J, leaving 16 bases between. Germline values: CDR1 GTSNPN, CDR2 SVGIG (reference sequence).

The V and J genes are TRBV10-3 and TRBJ2-3; TRBD2 agrees at 13 bases. CDR3 length equals 16 residues. Trimming at V came to 5 bases and at J to 4 bases, leaving 6 bases not matched to a gene. CDR1 ENHRY and CDR2 SYGVKD come from the germline V gene. CDR3 nucleotide sequence: TGTGCCATCAGTAGGACTAGCGGGAGTTATCCAGATACGCAGTATTTT. This translates into CAISRTSGSYPDTQYF.

This clonotype came up many times. The genes are TRBV20-1 and TRBJ2-1; 9 bases align to TRBD2. The CDR3 sequence is 14 residues long. CDR1 and CDR2 (germline): DFQATT, SNEGSKA (reference sequence). The junction had 10 bases not matched to a gene; V was cut back by 4 bases and J by 9 bases. The CDR3 loop reads CSAIQLAGVGEQFF. The CDR3 bases are TGCAGTGCTATACAATTAGCGGGAGTTGGTGAGCAGTTCTTC.

This clonotype has just a few counts. This chain uses TRBV15 with TRBJ2-1; no definite D call. Germline assignment: CDR1 LNHNV and CDR2 YYDKDF (reference sequence). The ends were cut back, 0 bases at V and 7 bases at J, with 13 bases in the middle. The CDR3 is made up of 15 amino acids. CDR3 residues: CATSRDLVLTNEQFF. CDR3 nucleotide sequence: TGTGCCACCAGCAGAGATTTAGTTTTGACGAATGAGCAGTTCTTC.

There are many counts of this clonotype. For the CDR3, the DNA is TGTGCCAGCAGCTTAATGGGGAGGACGAGCCTCCTTAATTCACCCCTCCACTTT. It codes for CASSLMGRTSLLNSPLHF. The chain has TRBV7-3 and TRBJ1-6, with unresolved D. The V and J ends lost 1 base and 6 bases respectively, with 19 bases between them. CDR3 length equals 18 residues. Germline V gene data show CDR1 as SGHTA and CDR2 as FQGTGA.

The chain recombines TRBV27 with TRBJ1-1; D unclear. There are 12 residues in the CDR3. Trimming removed 4 bases at V and 7 bases at J, with 10 bases between. Germline V CDR1 and CDR2: MNHEY, SMNVEV (reference sequence). The CDR3 nucleotides read TGTGCCAGCAGTTCGGCCGGGCGTGAAGCTTTCTTT. It encodes CASSSAGREAFF.

This clonotype has at least ten counts. The V and J genes are TRBV7-2 and TRBJ2-1; D perhaps matches TRBD2 (6 bases). The germline gives CDR1 SGHTA, CDR2 FQGNSA. This CDR3 has 17 residues. V was clipped by 2 bases and J by 6 bases, with 20 bases between them. This chain's CDR3 is CASSLRSATGVVNEQFF. The CDR3 DNA reads as TGTGCCAGCAGCTTAAGATCCGCGACGGGAGTTGTCAATGAGCAGTTCTTC. The entire variable domain, with the rest obtained from reference TRBV7-2 and TRBJ2-1, is as follows: GAGVSQSPSNKVTEKGKDVELRCDPISGHTALYWYRQSLGQGLEFLIYFQGNSAPDKSGLPSDRFSAERTGGSVSTLTIQRTQQEDSAVYLCASSLRSATGVVNEQFFGPGTRLTVL.

This clonotype has more than one count but fewer than ten. The rearrangement joins TRBV7-9 to TRBJ1-1, with a weak D call TRBD1 (6 bases). This CDR3 contains 16 residues. CDR1 and CDR2 (germline): SEHNR, FQNEAQ (reference sequence). V was trimmed by 6 bases and J by 3 bases, leaving 20 bases between them. The CDR3: CASSQRRGAIDTEAFF. CDR3 DNA: TGTGCCAGCAGTCAAAGACGGGGGGCAATAGACACTGAAGCTTTCTTT.

The CDR3 coding sequence is TGCGCCAGCAGCTTCCAAACAGGGGAGATAGAGACCCAGTACTTC. Its protein product is CASSFQTGEIETQYF. The chain carries TRBV4-3 and TRBJ2-5; 7 bases align to TRBD1. The germline V gene encodes CDR1 LGHNA and CDR2 YSLEER. This CDR3 comprises 15 residues. Trimming took 5 bases from V and 4 from J; bases not matched to a gene: 10.

This clonotype came up many times. The J gene is TRBJ2-1, the V gene TRBV7-2, with D possibly TRBD2 on 6 matching bases. Between the trimmed V and J ends, which lost 1 base and 9 bases, there was a span of 13 bases. Germline assignment: CDR1 SGHTA and CDR2 FQGNSA. The CDR3 is 14 amino acids. The CDR3: CASSLVEGAGEQFF. The CDR3, as DNA: TGTGCCAGCAGCTTAGTGGAGGGAGCGGGTGAGCAGTTCTTC.

This clonotype has just a few counts. Here the CDR3 reads CASSSGTGIGTNEQYF. The CDR3 region has the DNA TGTGCCAGCAGTTCCGGGACAGGGATCGGTACAAACGAGCAGTACTTC. The chain is built from TRBV27 and TRBJ2-7; TRBD1 matches 9 bases. Trimming took 4 bases from V and 5 from J; bases not matched to a gene: 12. This CDR3 is 16 amino acids long. CDR1 and CDR2 (germline): MNHEY, SMNVEV (reference sequence).

The chain employs TRBV9 and TRBJ2-7; 9 nucleotides agree with TRBD2. V was clipped by 3 bases and J by 3 bases; unmatched bases: 7. Germline V lookup: CDR1 SGDLS, CDR2 YYNGEE. The CDR3 has 15 amino acids. In DNA form, the CDR3 reads TGTGCCAGCAGCGAGGTAGCGGGGGAAATCTACGAGCAGTACTTC. Translating gives CASSEVAGEIYEQYF.

This clonotype was found many times. This chain joins TRBV20-1 and TRBJ2-5; perhaps TRBD2 as D (6 bases). V shed 3 bases and J shed 1 base, with 15 bases lying between them. Germline V lookup: CDR1 DFQATT, CDR2 SNEGSKA (reference sequence). The CDR3 sequence is 15 residues long. CDR3 sequence: CSASVDSGTQETQYF. The CDR3 nucleotides read TGCAGTGCTAGCGTCGATAGCGGAACCCAAGAGACCCAGTACTTC.

This clonotype has just a few counts. The genes are TRBV13 and TRBJ2-2; TRBD1 might be the D (6 bases). The CDR3 loop spans 14 amino acids. Germline assignment: CDR1 PRHDT and CDR2 FYEKMQ (reference sequence). With 6 bases removed from V and 4 bases from J, the gap between germline ends came to 12 bases. This CDR3 is CASRPGVGTGELFF. Written as DNA, the CDR3 is TGTGCCAGCAGACCAGGGGTTGGCACCGGGGAGCTGTTTTTT. Looking up the rest from reference TRBV13 and TRBJ2-2 gives the full variable domain: AAGVIQSPRHLIKEKRETATLKCYPIPRHDTVYWYQQGPGQDPQFLISFYEKMQSDKGSIPDRFSAQQFSDYHSELNMSSLELGDSALYFCASRPGVGTGELFFGEGSRLTVL.

This clonotype has more than one count but fewer than ten. CDR3 DNA sequence: TGTGCCAGCGGGAATACCGGGACTAGCGGGAGGAGGCCCTACGAGCAGTACTTC. As protein: CASGNTGTSGRRPYEQYF. The rearrangement uses TRBV2 and TRBJ2-7; 15 bases agree with TRBD2. Germline V gene sequence: CDR1 SNHLY, CDR2 FYNNEI. The CDR3 is 18 amino acids. V dropped 8 bases and J dropped 2; count of bases not matched to a gene: 13.

This clonotype was observed a handful of times. The rearrangement uses TRBV25-1 and TRBJ2-5; TRBD2 aligns across 11 bases. V shed 5 bases and J 2 bases; nucleotides not matched to a gene: 7. This CDR3 spans 16 amino acids. From germline, CDR1 is MGHDK and CDR2 SYGVNS. CDR3: CASSPRLAGRQETQYF. DNA for the CDR3: TGTGCCAGCAGTCCCCGACTAGCGGGAAGGCAAGAGACCCAGTACTTC.

On this clonotype: A much larger clone lies a single base off, so this may be a read error. This chain uses TRBV10-3 with TRBJ2-1, with D uncertain. The V gene's germline CDR1 is ENHRY and CDR2 SYGVKD. The CDR3 has 14 amino acids. CDR3 bases: TGTGCCACCAGTGGTGCCGAGAACTACAATGAGCAGTTCTTC. Amino acids: CATSGAENYNEQFF.

The V call is TRBV5-1, the J call TRBJ1-2; weak D call: TRBD1 (5 bases). Germline V gene lookup returns CDR1 SGHRS and CDR2 YFSETQ. This CDR3 has 16 residues. Deletions cut 4 bases from V and 4 bases from J, with 20 bases between. The CDR3 DNA sequence: TGCGCCAGCAGCATGGATCGGGACGCCTTTTCCTATGGCTACACCTTC. Encoded protein: CASSMDRDAFSYGYTF.

This clonotype was found many times. Relative to the germline gene, one junction end is altered; a read error may explain this. The rearrangement links TRBV28 to TRBJ2-1; 7 bases match TRBD1. This CDR3 has 15 amino acids. The germline CDR1 and CDR2 sequences are MDHEN and SYDVKM. As DNA, the CDR3 is TGTGCCGGCAGCGCTACAGGGGTATCCTACAATGAGCAGTTCTTC. As protein: CAGSATGVSYNEQFF.

This clonotype was picked up one time. This chain connects TRBV19 to TRBJ2-5; 9 nucleotides align to TRBD2. The CDR3 contains 16 residues. CDR1 is LNHDA and CDR2 is SQIVND in the germline V gene (reference sequence). J was trimmed by 5 bases and V by 5 bases; bases with no gene match: 12. The CDR3 reads CASSLGRGLAYETQYF. For the CDR3, the DNA is TGTGCCAGTAGTCTAGGACGGGGACTAGCATACGAGACCCAGTACTTC. The full variable domain, completed using reference TRBV19 and TRBJ2-5, is DGGITQSPKYLFRKEGQNVTLSCEQNLNHDAMYWYRQDPGQGLRLIYYSQIVNDFQKGDIAEGYSVSREKKESFPLTVTSAQKNPTAFYLCASSLGRGLAYETQYFGPGTRLLVL.

The chain recombines TRBV7-8 with TRBJ1-1; TRBD1 aligns across 7 bases. The CDR3 loop spans 17 amino acids. After removal of 1 base from V and 4 bases from J, the junction contained 12 bases not matched to a gene. In germline, CDR1 is SGHVS, CDR2 FQNEAQ. The CDR3 loop is CASSLVPTGWDGTEAFF. The CDR3 DNA is TGTGCCAGCAGCTTAGTCCCGACAGGGTGGGATGGCACTGAAGCTTTCTTT.

The chain combines TRBV4-3 with TRBJ2-2; TRBD2 matches 9 bases. The CDR3 is 15 residues long. J gave up 2 bases and V 3 bases, and 1 base lay outside the gene matches. Germline assignment: CDR1 LGHNA and CDR2 YSLEER. The CDR3: CASSHSGGNTGELFF. The CDR3 DNA reads as TGCGCCAGCAGCCATAGCGGGGGTAACACCGGGGAGCTGTTTTTT.

The CDR3 here is CASSLVAGNLPRLQETQYF. DNA of the CDR3: TGCGCCAGCAGCTTGGTAGCGGGCAATCTGCCCCGCCTTCAAGAGACCCAGTACTTC. The chain is built from TRBV5-1 and TRBJ2-5; TRBD2 matches 7 bases. This CDR3 has 19 amino acids. In germline, CDR1 is SGHRS, CDR2 YFSETQ. Trimming took 0 bases from V and 2 from J; bases not matched to a gene: 16.

This clonotype was seen repeatedly, ten times or more. CDR3 sequence: CASIRSGDSGSGGTQYF. The CDR3 nucleotides read TGTGCCAGCATTCGCAGCGGTGATAGCGGGAGTGGCGGTACGCAGTATTTT. This chain joins TRBV28 and TRBJ2-3; 9 positions match TRBD2. This CDR3 is built from 17 residues. Germline V gene data show CDR1 as MDHEN and CDR2 as SYDVKM. The V gene end was trimmed by 7 bases and the J gene end by 8 bases; junction bases not matched to a gene: 19.

This clonotype was picked up many times. This chain uses TRBV12-5 with TRBJ2-5, with D maybe TRBD2 (6 bases). V shed 7 bases and J shed 5 bases, with 20 bases lying between them. The CDR3 runs to 15 residues. The germline V gene encodes CDR1 LGHNT and CDR2 FRNRAP. CDR3 sequence (DNA): TGTGCTAGTGCCCTGGTGGGGGGTTATCCGGAGACCCAGTACTTC. Protein: CASALVGGYPETQYF. The whole variable domain, filled in from reference TRBV12-5 and TRBJ2-5, reads DARVTQTPRHKVTEMGQEVTMRCQPILGHNTVFWYRQTMMQGLELLAYFRNRAPLDDSGMPKDRFSAEMPDATLATLKIQPSEPRDSAVYFCASALVGGYPETQYFGPGTRLLVL.

The sample holds many counts of this clonotype. The J gene is TRBJ2-7, the V gene TRBV20-1; TRBD2 agrees at 10 bases. This CDR3 is built from 18 residues. Germline loops: CDR1 DFQATT, CDR2 SNEGSKA (reference sequence). V shed 4 bases and J 1 base; nucleotides not matched to a gene: 16. Here the CDR3 reads CSAMHYDSGRFSSYEQYF. CDR3 nucleotides: TGCAGTGCTATGCATTACGATAGCGGGAGGTTCTCATCCTACGAGCAGTACTTC.

At least ten counts were recorded for this clonotype. The chain has TRBV28 and TRBJ1-2, with unresolved D. The CDR3 length is 11 residues. Trimming removed 9 bases at V and 0 bases at J, with 5 bases between. In germline, CDR1 is MDHEN, CDR2 SYDVKM. CDR3 sequence (DNA): TGTGCCAGTAGAGCTAACTATGGCTACACCTTC. Residues: CASRANYGYTF.